The source of this T cell receptor beta chain is a study of blood T cell repertoires in COVID-19. The CDR3 runs 14 residues. Trimming removed 1 base from V and 0 bases from J, with 4 bases in between. From germline, CDR1 is MDHEN and CDR2 SYDVKM. Using immunoSEQ multiplex PCR, the repertoire was profiled, and TCRdb retains in-frame clones only, with some absent. This table has some 310,000 clones, roughly 87% appearing once. The origin of this receptor is a man aged 50-60 years with active or convalescent COVID-19. The V call is TRBV28, the J call TRBJ1-3; D is undetermined. Material: peripheral blood. In DNA, the CDR3 is TGTGCCAGCAGTTTATCGGTCTCTGGAAACACCATATATTTT. Protein product: CASSLSVSGNTIYF.